This T cell receptor (beta chain) was captured by sequencing in a study of CD8 T cells in Susac syndrome. CDR3 length equals 13 residues. In germline, CDR1 is LGHDT, CDR2 YNNKEL (reference sequence). V lost 5 bases, J lost 3 bases, and 10 bases lay in between. An input of roughly 0.5 to 1 ug of RNA was subjected to reverse transcription using random hexamers. A single record per CDR3 protein comes from TCRdb applying MiXCR to the immunoSEQ multiplex PCR reads. The sample has fewer than 200,000 distinct CDR3 sequences, around 94% seen once; the top ten hold 0.12%. The receptor comes from a human donor with Susac syndrome. The chain carries TRBV3-1 and TRBJ1-2; D may be TRBD1 (5 bases). The sequencing sample was made of CD4+ T cells from PBMCs. CDR3 sequence (DNA): TGTGCCAGCAGCGATCCAGGGCACTATGGCTACACCTTC. Translating it yields CASSDPGHYGYTF.